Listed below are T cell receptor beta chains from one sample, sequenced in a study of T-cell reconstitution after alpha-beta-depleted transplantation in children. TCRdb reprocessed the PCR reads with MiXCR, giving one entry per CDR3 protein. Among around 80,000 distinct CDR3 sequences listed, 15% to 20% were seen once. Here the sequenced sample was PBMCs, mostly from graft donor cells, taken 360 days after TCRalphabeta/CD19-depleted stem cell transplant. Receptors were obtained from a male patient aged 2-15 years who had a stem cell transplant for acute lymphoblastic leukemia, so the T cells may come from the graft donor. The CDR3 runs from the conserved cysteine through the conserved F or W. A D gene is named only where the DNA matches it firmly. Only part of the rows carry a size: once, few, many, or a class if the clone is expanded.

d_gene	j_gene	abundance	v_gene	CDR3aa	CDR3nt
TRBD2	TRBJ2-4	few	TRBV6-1	CASSPAGGLTHIQYF	TGTGCCAGCAGCCCAGCGGGGGGCCTCACACACATTCAGTACTTC
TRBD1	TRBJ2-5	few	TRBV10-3	CAISSGQGPQETQYF	TGTGCCATCAGTTCCGGACAGGGGCCTCAAGAGACCCAGTACTTC
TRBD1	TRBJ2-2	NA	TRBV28	CASRDTGTGVTGELFF	TGTGCCAGCAGAGACACCGGGACAGGGGTCACCGGGGAGCTGTTTTTT
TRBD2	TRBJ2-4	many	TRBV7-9	CASSTITSGLAKNIQYF	TGTGCCAGCAGCACGATAACTAGCGGACTAGCCAAAAACATTCAGTACTTC
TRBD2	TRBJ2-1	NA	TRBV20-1	CSARAPGTISYNEQFF	TGCAGTGCTAGAGCTCCCGGGACTATTTCCTACAATGAGCAGTTCTTC
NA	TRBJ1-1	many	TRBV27	CASSLLGPMANTEAFF	TGTGCCAGCAGTTTGTTGGGGCCGATGGCGAACACTGAAGCTTTCTTT
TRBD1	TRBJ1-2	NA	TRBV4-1	CASSRRDREIYGYTF	TGCGCCAGCAGCAGACGGGACAGGGAGATCTATGGCTACACCTTC
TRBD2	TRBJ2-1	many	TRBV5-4	CASSPRLAGPNEQFF	TGTGCCAGCAGCCCCCGACTAGCGGGGCCCAATGAGCAGTTCTTC
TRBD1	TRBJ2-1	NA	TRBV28	CASQGTGGYNEQFF	TGTGCCAGCCAGGGGACAGGGGGGTACAATGAGCAGTTCTTC
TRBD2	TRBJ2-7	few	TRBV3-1	CASSQEGGGTYEQYF	TGTGCCAGCAGCCAAGAGGGCGGGGGGACCTACGAGCAGTACTTC
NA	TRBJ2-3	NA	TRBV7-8	CASSLQRVGDTQYF	TGTGCCAGCAGCTTACAGCGGGTGGGAGATACGCAGTATTTT
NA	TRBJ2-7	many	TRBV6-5	CASSYEHRGEQYF	TGTGCCAGCAGTTATGAGCACCGCGGCGAGCAGTACTTC
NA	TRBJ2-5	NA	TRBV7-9	CASSLALRGQETQYF	TGTGCCAGCAGCTTAGCGCTTAGGGGCCAAGAGACCCAGTACTTC
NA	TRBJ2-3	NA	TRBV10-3	CAISPRLPSSTDTQYF	TGTGCCATCAGCCCCCGACTACCCTCTAGCACAGATACGCAGTATTTT
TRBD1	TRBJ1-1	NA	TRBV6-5	CASNRGLTFVTEAFF	TGTGCCAGCAACAGGGGGCTGACTTTTGTCACTGAAGCTTTCTTT
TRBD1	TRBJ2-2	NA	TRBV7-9	CASSAPGQGSNTGELFF	TGTGCCAGCAGCGCCCCGGGACAGGGTTCGAACACCGGGGAGCTGTTTTTT
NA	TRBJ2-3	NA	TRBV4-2	CASSQETGSADTQYF	TGTGCCAGCAGCCAAGAGACAGGCAGCGCAGATACGCAGTATTTT
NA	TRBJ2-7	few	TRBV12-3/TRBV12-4	CASRQDSLTYEQYF	TGTGCCAGCAGGCAGGACAGCTTAACCTACGAGCAGTACTTC
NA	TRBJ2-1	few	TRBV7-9	CASSLSGATYNEQFF	TGTGCCAGCAGCTTATCCGGTGCGACCTACAATGAGCAGTTCTTC
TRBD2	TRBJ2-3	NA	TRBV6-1	CASKKREGLFGADTQYF	TGTGCCAGCAAAAAGCGGGAGGGCCTATTTGGTGCAGATACGCAGTATTTT
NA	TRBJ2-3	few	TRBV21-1	CASSKTPSGSTDTQYF	TGTGCCAGCAGCAAAACCCCTAGCGGTAGCACAGATACGCAGTATTTT
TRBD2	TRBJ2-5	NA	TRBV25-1	CASSPGLAGVRETQYF	TGTGCCAGCAGTCCGGGACTAGCGGGAGTGAGGGAGACCCAGTACTTC
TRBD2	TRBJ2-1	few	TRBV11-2	CASSLTRFLAGILGEQFF	TGTGCCAGCAGCTTAACCCGCTTCCTAGCGGGAATCCTCGGAGAGCAGTTCTTC
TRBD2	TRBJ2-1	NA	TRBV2	CASSEYGGRGFHEQFF	TGTGCCAGCAGTGAATACGGCGGGAGAGGGTTCCATGAGCAGTTCTTC
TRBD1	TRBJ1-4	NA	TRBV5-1	CASSSDGTANEKLFF	TGCGCCAGCAGCTCGGACGGGACAGCCAACGAAAAACTGTTTTTT
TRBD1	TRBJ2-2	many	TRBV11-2	CASSRTGLNTGELFF	TGTGCCAGCAGCAGGACAGGTCTTAACACCGGGGAGCTGTTTTTT
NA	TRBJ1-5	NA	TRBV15	CSNQPQHF	TGTAGCAATCAGCCCCAGCATTTT
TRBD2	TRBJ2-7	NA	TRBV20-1	CSARDHGREPNYEQYF	TGCAGTGCTAGAGATCACGGGCGGGAGCCGAACTACGAGCAGTACTTC
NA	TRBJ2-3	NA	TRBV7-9	CASSLAGADTQYF	TGTGCCAGCAGCTTAGCAGGGGCAGATACGCAGTATTTT
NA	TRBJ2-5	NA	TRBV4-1	CASSTRGGTVQETQYF	TGCGCCAGCAGCACTCGCGGGGGGACAGTCCAAGAGACCCAGTACTTC
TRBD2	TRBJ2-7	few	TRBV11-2	CASSRGGATVPYEQYF	TGTGCCAGCAGCCGGGGGGGGGCGACGGTCCCCTACGAGCAGTACTTC
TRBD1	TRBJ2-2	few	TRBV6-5	CASSYWAGQGVSGELFF	TGTGCCAGCAGTTACTGGGCCGGACAGGGGGTATCCGGGGAGCTGTTTTTT
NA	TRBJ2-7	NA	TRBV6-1	CASSQRVPYEQYF	TGTGCCAGCAGTCAGCGGGTACCCTACGAGCAGTACTTC
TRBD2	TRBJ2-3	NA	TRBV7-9	CASSTGTSVTDTQYF	TGTGCCAGCAGCACCGGGACTAGCGTCACAGATACGCAGTATTTT
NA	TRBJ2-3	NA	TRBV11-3	CASSSLTDTQYF	TGTGCCAGCAGCTCCCTCACAGATACGCAGTATTTT